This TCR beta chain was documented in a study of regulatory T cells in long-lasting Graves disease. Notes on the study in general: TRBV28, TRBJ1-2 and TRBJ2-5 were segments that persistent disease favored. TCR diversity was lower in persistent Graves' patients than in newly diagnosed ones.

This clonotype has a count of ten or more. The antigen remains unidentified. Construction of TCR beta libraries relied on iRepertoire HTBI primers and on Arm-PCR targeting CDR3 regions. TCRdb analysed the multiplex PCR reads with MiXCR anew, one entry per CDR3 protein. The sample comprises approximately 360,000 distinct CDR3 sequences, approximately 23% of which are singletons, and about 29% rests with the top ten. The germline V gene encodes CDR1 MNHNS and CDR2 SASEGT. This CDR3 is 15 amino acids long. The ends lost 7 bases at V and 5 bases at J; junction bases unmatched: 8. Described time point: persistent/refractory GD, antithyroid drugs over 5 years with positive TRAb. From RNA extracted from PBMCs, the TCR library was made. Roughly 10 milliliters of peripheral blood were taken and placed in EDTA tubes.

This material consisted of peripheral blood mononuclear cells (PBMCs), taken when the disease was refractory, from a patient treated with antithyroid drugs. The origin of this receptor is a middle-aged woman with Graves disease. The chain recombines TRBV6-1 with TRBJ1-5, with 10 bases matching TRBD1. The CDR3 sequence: CASTPSGTGDQPQHF. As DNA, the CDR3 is TGTGCCAGCACCCCCTCGGGGACAGGGGATCAGCCCCAGCATTTT.